Presented here are 17 T cell receptor beta chains from one specimen sequenced in a study of T cells after yellow fever vaccination. One entry per CDR3 protein, called by TCRdb with MiXCR from the 5' RACE reads. The table records roughly 330,000 distinct CDR3 sequences, 3% to 4.5% of them present only once. Sample: PBMCs, taken 5 days after the yellow fever booster vaccination. These receptors all stem from a man aged 18 to 29 who received the YFV17D yellow fever vaccine.

The V call is TRBV3-1, the J call TRBJ2-7; no clear D. The V and J ends lost 4 bases and 9 bases respectively, with 19 bases between them. The CDR3 is 14 residues long. CDR1 and CDR2 from the germline V gene are LGHDT and YNNKEL (reference sequence). The CDR3 reads CASSPDGTGASQYF. Written as DNA, the CDR3 is TGTGCCAGCAGCCCGGACGGTACGGGTGCTTCGCAGTACTTC.

The rearrangement uses TRBV20-1 and TRBJ1-2; 8 nucleotides match TRBD1. Germline CDR1 is DFQATT and CDR2 is SNEGSKA (reference sequence). V gave up 6 bases and J gave up 2 bases; unmatched junction bases: 5. The CDR3 is 13 residues long. DNA for the CDR3: TGCAGTGCCGTGACAGGGGAGAACTATGGCTACACCTTC. This sequence encodes CSAVTGENYGYTF.

This clonotype was seen more than once but under ten times. V is TRBV7-9 and J is TRBJ2-5, with D uncertain. Germline-derived CDR1 and CDR2 are SEHNR and FQNEAQ (reference sequence). There are 14 residues in the CDR3. The V end was cut by 4 bases, the J end by 3 bases, with 12 bases between. CDR3 region: CASSSFQEKETQYF. In DNA form, the CDR3 reads TGTGCCAGCAGCTCCTTCCAGGAAAAAGAGACCCAGTACTTC. The whole variable domain, filled in from reference TRBV7-9 and TRBJ2-5, reads DTGVSQNPRHKITKRGQNVTFRCDPISEHNRLYWYRQTLGQGPEFLTYFQNEAQLEKSRLLSDRFSAERPKGSFSTLEIQRTEQGDSAMYLCASSSFQEKETQYFGPGTRLLVL.

This clonotype was counted between two and nine times. The chain uses TRBV12-3 or TRBV12-4 and TRBJ2-1; a weak D match, TRBD2 (6 bases). The V gene lost 8 bases and the J gene lost 7 bases, with 9 bases spanning the gap. The CDR3 has 11 amino acids. CDR3 residues: CASRRGNEQFF. The CDR3 DNA sequence: TGTGCCAGCCGCCGGGGGAATGAGCAGTTCTTC.

Points on this clonotype: A clone one base away is much larger, so this may be a read error. The chain carries TRBV11-2 and TRBJ2-4; 10 bases are a match to TRBD1. The germline gives CDR1 SGHAT, CDR2 FQNNGV. The CDR3 length is 14 residues. CDR3 residues: CASSFGTGDNIHYF. Here the CDR3 DNA reads TGTGCCAGCAGCTTCGGGACAGGGGATAACATTCACTACTTC. The full variable domain, completed using reference TRBV11-2 and TRBJ2-4, is EAGVAQSPRYKIIEKRQSVAFWCNPISGHATLYWYQQILGQGPKLLIQFQNNGVVDDSQLPKDRFSAERLKGVDSTLKIQPAKLEDSAVYLCASSFGTGDNIHYFGAGTRLSVL.

This clonotype was found a few times. The V and J genes are TRBV7-9 and TRBJ2-2; 7 bases fit TRBD1. Trimming at V came to 3 bases and at J to 3 bases, leaving 7 bases not matched to a gene. Germline-derived CDR1 and CDR2 are SEHNR and FQNEAQ (reference sequence). The CDR3 loop spans 16 amino acids. The chain's CDR3 is CASSLYRDRYTGELFF. In DNA, the CDR3 is TGTGCCAGCAGCTTGTACCGGGACAGATACACCGGGGAGCTGTTTTTT.

This clonotype was counted ten times or more. The chain combines TRBV4-2 with TRBJ1-3; 7 bases map to TRBD1. Trimming at V came to 4 bases and at J to 8 bases, leaving 11 bases not matched to a gene. Germline V gene data show CDR1 as LGHNA and CDR2 as YNFKEQ. The CDR3 has 15 residues. CDR3 residues: CASSRSGQREDTIYF. The CDR3 DNA follows: TGTGCCAGCAGCCGGTCGGGACAGCGCGAAGACACCATATATTTT.

This clonotype was seen more than once but under ten times. The rearrangement uses TRBV7-9 and TRBJ2-2; D may correspond to TRBD1 or TRBD2 (6 bases each). V was shortened by 1 base and J by 4 bases, with 13 bases between the two germline ends. The CDR3 has 16 amino acids. Germline V CDR1 and CDR2: SEHNR, FQNEAQ (reference sequence). CDR3 bases: TGTGCCAGCAGCTTAGAGGGGGGCGACGGCACCGGGGAGCTGTTTTTT. Its protein product is CASSLEGGDGTGELFF.

The chain recombines TRBV15 with TRBJ2-1, with TRBD1 matching over 9 bases. Germline CDR1 is LNHNV and CDR2 is YYDKDF (reference sequence). The V and J ends lost 0 bases and 6 bases, in that order; junction bases with no gene match: 9. The CDR3 is 17 residues long. CDR3 sequence reads: CATSRDPTGGVGNEQFF. The CDR3 bases are TGTGCCACCAGCAGAGATCCGACAGGGGGGGTTGGCAATGAGCAGTTCTTC.

There are many counts of this clonotype. The chain carries TRBV6-1 and TRBJ2-1; 9 bases are a match to TRBD2. The CDR3 loop spans 15 amino acids. CDR1 and CDR2 from the germline V gene are MNHNS and SASEGT. V gave up 5 bases and J gave up 0 bases; unmatched junction bases: 2. CDR3 residues: CASSLSGGSYNEQFF. CDR3 nucleotides: TGTGCCAGCAGTCTTAGCGGGGGCTCCTACAATGAGCAGTTCTTC.

This clonotype appeared a few times. The rearrangement joins TRBV6-5 to TRBJ2-5; 11 positions agree with TRBD2. V gave up 5 bases and J gave up 4 bases; unmatched junction bases: 3. Germline V gene data show CDR1 as MNHEY and CDR2 as SVGAGI. CDR3 length: 14 amino acids. CDR3 DNA sequence: TGTGCCAGCAGTCAGACTAGCGGGGCAGAGACCCAGTACTTC. Protein: CASSQTSGAETQYF.

This chain uses TRBV28 with TRBJ1-1; tentatively, D is TRBD1 (5 bases). Trimming cost V 6 bases and J 1 base, with 15 bases left between them. CDR3 length: 15 amino acids. Per the germline V gene, CDR1 is MDHEN and CDR2 is SYDVKM. The CDR3 nucleotides are TGTGCCAGCAGCCCTTTTAGGAGGGGGAACACTGAAGCTTTCTTT. Protein sequence: CASSPFRRGNTEAFF.

This clonotype was picked up many times. The chain links TRBV18 to TRBJ1-1; D may be TRBD1 (6 bases). The CDR3 is 15 amino acids. Germline V gene lookup returns CDR1 KGHSH and CDR2 LQKENI. V gave up 1 base and J gave up 1 base, with 10 bases separating them. Here the CDR3 reads CASSPLSTGNTEAFF. The CDR3 nucleotides are TGTGCCAGCTCACCACTCTCGACAGGGAACACTGAAGCTTTCTTT. The full variable domain, completed using reference TRBV18 and TRBJ1-1, is NAGVMQNPRHLVRRRGQEARLRCSPMKGHSHVYWYRQLPEEGLKFMVYLQKENIIDESGMPKERFSAEFPKEGPSILRIQQVVRGDSAAYFCASSPLSTGNTEAFFGQGTRLTVV.

This clonotype was seen ten or more times. The chain combines TRBV20-1 with TRBJ1-1, with D possibly TRBD1 on 6 matching bases. The germline V and J ends were trimmed by 5 bases and 1 base, with 14 bases remaining between them. Looked up from germline, CDR1 is DFQATT and CDR2 is SNEGSKA (reference sequence). This CDR3 region has 14 residues. The chain's CDR3 is CSASFLQGNTEAFF. CDR3 DNA: TGCAGTGCTTCCTTCCTACAGGGGAACACTGAAGCTTTCTTT.

This clonotype was counted many times. The chain combines TRBV12-3 or TRBV12-4 with TRBJ1-2; 7 bases map to TRBD1. This CDR3 region has 14 residues. The trim removed 5 bases at V and 3 bases at J, leaving 6 bases unmatched. This chain's CDR3 is CASSTGQIYYGYTF. In nucleotides, the CDR3 is TGTGCCAGCAGTACGGGACAGATCTACTATGGCTACACCTTC.

This clonotype showed up just a few times. The rearrangement uses TRBV20-1 and TRBJ2-3; D uncertain. The CDR3 is made up of 13 amino acids. Between the trimmed V and J ends, which lost 6 bases and 6 bases, there was a span of 16 bases. Germline V gives CDR1 DFQATT, CDR2 SNEGSKA (reference sequence). The CDR3 nucleotides read TGCAGTGCCCCCCGCCGGCTAGAGGATACGCAGTATTTT. It codes for CSAPRRLEDTQYF.

This clonotype was seen at least ten times. This chain links TRBV3-1 with TRBJ1-2; D may be TRBD1 (5 bases). Germline values: CDR1 LGHDT, CDR2 YNNKEL (reference sequence). This CDR3 region has 16 residues. V dropped 0 bases and J dropped 0 bases, with 11 bases sitting between them. CDR3 bases: TGTGCCAGCAGCCAAGATCCGACAGAAGCTAACTATGGCTACACCTTC. Protein sequence: CASSQDPTEANYGYTF. Filled out from reference TRBV3-1 and TRBJ1-2, the complete variable domain reads DTAVSQTPKYLVTQMGNDKSIKCEQNLGHDTMYWYKQDSKKFLKIMFSYNNKELIINETVPNRFSPKSPDKAHLNLHINSLELGDSAVYFCASSQDPTEANYGYTFGSGTRLTVV.